This record concerns one T cell receptor (beta chain) sequence. Its target is not known. The sample originates from a study of graft-versus-host responses after intestinal transplantation. Study as a whole: All of the recipients had induction that used anti-thymocyte globulin, then tacrolimus and steroids for approximately 3 years.

Method: immunoSEQ multiplex PCR; TCRdb's copy keeps in-frame clones and lacks some. Seen here are some 110,000 clones, roughly nine tenths observed once, and the top ten hold approximately 0.88%. Notes on the study in general: Within allografts, high graft-versus-host to host-versus-graft clonal ratios were seen among patients with graft-donor T cell macrochimerism. Recipient marrow contained GvH clones, some of which appeared first in ileum or blood.

The V end was cut by 3 bases, the J end by 9 bases, with 21 bases between. Germline loops: CDR1 KGHSH, CDR2 LQKENI. This CDR3 contains 16 residues. The origin of this receptor is a human donor who received an intestinal transplant. This chain links TRBV18 with TRBJ2-1, with D uncertain. This specimen consisted of unstimulated CD4+ T cells sorted from spleen or lymph node cells, obtained before intestinal transplant. The DNA of the CDR3 is TGTGCCAGCTCACCTTCTTTAAGTGGCCGGTGGGGTGAGCAGTTCTTC. Amino acid sequence: CASSPSLSGRWGEQFF. The full variable domain, completed using reference TRBV18 and TRBJ2-1, is NAGVMQNPRHLVRRRGQEARLRCSPMKGHSHVYWYRQLPEEGLKFMVYLQKENIIDESGMPKERFSAEFPKEGPSILRIQQVVRGDSAAYFCASSPSLSGRWGEQFFGPGTRLTVL.